The 20 T cell receptor beta chains listed next were all sequenced from one sample in a study of response to subunit inactivated influenza vaccine. MiXCR, run by TCRdb on the RT-PCR reads, gives a single entry per CDR3 protein. The table records approximately 500,000 distinct CDR3 sequences, less than 15% of them present only once. The specimen comprised PBMCs from blood, sampled about 13 days after vaccination. The source is a man aged 45 to 65 who received an inactivated influenza vaccine.

This clonotype was recorded at least ten times. The chain recombines TRBV20-1 with TRBJ1-2, with a tentative D call TRBD1 (5 bases). The length of the CDR3 is 11 residues. The germline CDR1 and CDR2 sequences are DFQATT and SNEGSKA (reference sequence). V gave up 6 bases and J gave up 6 bases, with 11 bases separating them. DNA for the CDR3: TGCAGTGCCGGGACGAGCGATGGCTACACCTTC. Amino acids: CSAGTSDGYTF.

This clonotype came up a few times. This chain connects TRBV6-1 to TRBJ1-2; D gene unclear. CDR1 MNHNS and CDR2 SASEGT come from the germline V gene. This CDR3 has 13 amino acids. V was clipped by 8 bases and J by 4 bases, with 14 bases between them. This CDR3 reads CASYSVGSYGYTF. CDR3 sequence (DNA): TGTGCCAGCTACTCTGTGGGTAGCTATGGCTACACCTTC.

The rearrangement uses TRBV28 and TRBJ2-5; weak D call: TRBD2 (6 bases). The V gene lost 7 bases and the J gene lost 5 bases, with 32 bases spanning the gap. The germline gives CDR1 MDHEN, CDR2 SYDVKM. This CDR3 has 19 residues. The chain's CDR3 is CASTPAGNAITPGGETQYF. The CDR3 region has the DNA TGTGCCAGCACCCCCGCGGGTAATGCCATTACCCCAGGAGGGGAGACCCAGTACTTC.

The chain links TRBV15 to TRBJ2-7; 13 positions agree with TRBD2. The CDR3 length is 17 residues. Germline V gives CDR1 LNHNV, CDR2 YYDKDF (reference sequence). The J segment lost 3 bases and the V segment lost 1 base, leaving 6 bases of the junction unmatched. CDR3 DNA sequence: TGTGCCACCAGCAGAGGACTAGCGGGGGGTCGACTCTACGAGCAGTACTTC. This sequence encodes CATSRGLAGGRLYEQYF.

In its sample, this clonotype was seen a few times. The chain is built from TRBV27 and TRBJ2-2; 7 positions match TRBD1. The CDR3 extends over 15 amino acids. The germline V gene has CDR1 MNHEY and CDR2 SMNVEV (reference sequence). The V gene end was trimmed by 6 bases and the J gene end by 0 bases; junction bases not matched to a gene: 4. The CDR3 sequence is CASRRTGPNTGELFF. DNA for the CDR3: TGTGCCAGCAGAAGGACAGGACCGAACACCGGGGAGCTGTTTTTT.

This clonotype was counted only a few times. This chain connects TRBV29-1 to TRBJ2-6; D is unclear. CDR3 size: 14 residues. The germline V gene encodes CDR1 SQVTM and CDR2 ANQGSEA. The V gene lost 4 bases and the J gene lost 0 bases, with 7 bases spanning the gap. The CDR3 region has the DNA TGCAGCGTTGCCCTTACCTCTGGGGCCAACGTCCTGACTTTC. Amino acid sequence: CSVALTSGANVLTF.

The chain uses TRBV12-3 or TRBV12-4 and TRBJ1-2; 10 positions agree with TRBD1. The CDR3 extends over 15 amino acids. The junction had 8 bases not matched to a gene; V was cut back by 7 bases and J by 3 bases. This chain's CDR3 is CASTSTGGAYYGYTF. The CDR3 region has the DNA TGTGCCAGCACCTCGACAGGGGGCGCCTACTATGGCTACACCTTC.

This clonotype appeared a few times. This chain uses TRBV3-1 with TRBJ1-6; D unclear. Trimming left V 3 bases short and J 7 bases short, with 13 bases between. CDR1 is LGHDT, CDR2 YNNKEL, per germline (reference sequence). This CDR3 has 15 residues. CDR3 DNA: TGTGCCAGCAGCCAGGACTTTATGGCCAATTCACCCCTCCACTTT. Protein product: CASSQDFMANSPLHF.

The sample holds a few counts of this clonotype. This rearrangement joins TRBV7-9 to TRBJ2-1, with 8 bases that match TRBD1. Germline CDR1 SEHNR, CDR2 FQNEAQ (reference sequence). J gave up 8 bases and V 1 base, and 7 bases lay outside the gene matches. This CDR3 is 15 amino acids long. CDR3 loop: CASSLVRTGYDEQFF. CDR3 bases: TGTGCCAGCAGCTTAGTACGGACAGGGTATGATGAGCAGTTCTTC. Based on the CDR3 plus reference TRBV7-9 and TRBJ2-1, the full variable domain is DTGVSQNPRHKITKRGQNVTFRCDPISEHNRLYWYRQTLGQGPEFLTYFQNEAQLEKSRLLSDRFSAERPKGSFSTLEIQRTEQGDSAMYLCASSLVRTGYDEQFFGPGTRLTVL.

The rearrangement joins TRBV27 to TRBJ2-3; 8 nucleotides align to TRBD1. Germline V gene sequence: CDR1 MNHEY, CDR2 SMNVEV (reference sequence). V gave up 4 bases and J gave up 3 bases; unmatched junction bases: 3. CDR3 length: 14 amino acids. CDR3 in amino acids: CASSSGGWTDTQYF. The CDR3, as DNA: TGTGCCAGCAGTTCAGGGGGCTGGACAGATACGCAGTATTTT.

This sequence joins TRBV11-1 and TRBJ2-3; TRBD1 matches at 7 bases. The CDR3 contains 12 residues. The germline V gene has CDR1 SGHAT and CDR2 FQDESV (reference sequence). V trimming: 5 bases; J trimming: 10 bases; junction bases outside the gene matches: 6. The CDR3 nucleotides are TGTGCCAGCAGCCCGACAGGGTTCTCGCAGTATTTT. The encoded protein is CASSPTGFSQYF.

V usage is TRBV7-9 and J usage is TRBJ1-1, with 7 bases aligning to TRBD1. V dropped 5 bases and J dropped 6; count of bases not matched to a gene: 6. Germline CDR1 and CDR2: SEHNR and FQNEAQ (reference sequence). The CDR3 is 13 amino acids. This CDR3 is CASSLTGPPEAFF. As DNA, the CDR3 is TGTGCCAGCAGCCTGACAGGGCCCCCTGAAGCTTTCTTT.

The sample holds a few counts of this clonotype. The CDR3 region has the DNA TGTGCCAGCAGCTTAGATCGGGCTAGCGACGAGCAGTACTTC. This gives the protein CASSLDRASDEQYF. The gene calls are TRBV11-2 and TRBJ2-7, with a possible D match to TRBD2 (6 bases). This CDR3 comprises 14 residues. CDR1 SGHAT and CDR2 FQNNGV come from the germline V gene. With 0 bases removed from V and 5 bases from J, the gap between germline ends came to 11 bases.

This clonotype appeared once. The chain couples TRBV5-4 to TRBJ2-2; the D gene is possibly TRBD1 (7 bases). V was pared by 4 bases and J by 1 base, with 14 bases between. This CDR3 has 16 residues. The germline CDR1 and CDR2 sequences are SGHNT and YYREEE (reference sequence). As DNA, the CDR3 is TGTGCCAGCAGCGTGCAGGGGGGTATGAACACCGGGGAGCTGTTTTTT. The encoded protein is CASSVQGGMNTGELFF.

This clonotype has just a few counts. This rearrangement joins TRBV27 to TRBJ2-1, with 8 positions matching TRBD2. Per germline, CDR1 MNHEY and CDR2 SMNVEV (reference sequence). After removal of 2 bases from V and 7 bases from J, the junction contained 7 bases not matched to a gene. There are 15 residues in the CDR3. The CDR3 protein is CASSLNGGAINEQFF. As DNA, the CDR3 is TGTGCCAGCAGTTTAAACGGGGGGGCCATTAATGAGCAGTTCTTC.

This clonotype has just a few counts. V usage is TRBV24-1 and J usage is TRBJ2-7; D gene unclear. V was shortened by 2 bases and J by 5 bases, with 12 bases between the two germline ends. Germline V gene sequence: CDR1 KGHDR, CDR2 SFDVKD. CDR3 length: 14 residues. This CDR3 is CATSDSGRNHEQYF. The CDR3 DNA sequence: TGTGCCACCAGTGATTCGGGCAGGAACCACGAGCAGTACTTC.

The sample holds many counts of this clonotype. The junction departs from the called germline gene at one end, perhaps through a read error. The chain links TRBV6-5 to TRBJ1-1, with D possibly being TRBD1 (6 bases). This CDR3 contains 14 residues. Germline V gives CDR1 MNHEY, CDR2 SVGAGI. The CDR3 region has the DNA TGTGCCAGCAGTGACTCGGGGGGCGAACGCCAAGCTTTCTTT. Protein: CASSDSGGERQAFF.

The CDR3 protein is CSASTATGNSPLHF. CDR3 coding DNA: TGCAGTGCGAGTACGGCGACAGGGAATTCACCCCTCCACTTT. This chain uses TRBV20-1 with TRBJ1-6, with 7 bases identical to TRBD1. The CDR3 has 14 residues. The germline V gene has CDR1 DFQATT and CDR2 SNEGSKA (reference sequence). The ends lost 6 bases at V and 7 bases at J; junction bases unmatched: 9.

CDR3 sequence reads: CASSFVHRSGANVLTF. The CDR3 DNA reads as TGTGCCAGCAGCTTCGTCCATCGATCTGGGGCCAACGTCCTGACTTTC. The chain links TRBV7-3 to TRBJ2-6; D is ambiguous. The CDR3 is 16 amino acids. From germline, CDR1 is SGHTA and CDR2 FQGTGA. V dropped 3 bases and J dropped 1 base, with 10 bases sitting between them.

The rearrangement joins TRBV28 to TRBJ2-1; D is perhaps TRBD1 or TRBD2 (5 bases each). This CDR3 contains 15 residues. Germline V gives CDR1 MDHEN, CDR2 SYDVKM. Deletions cut 5 bases from V and 5 bases from J, with 16 bases between. The CDR3 spells CASSQWGGPNNEQFF. CDR3 DNA sequence: TGTGCCAGCAGTCAATGGGGCGGGCCTAACAATGAGCAGTTCTTC.